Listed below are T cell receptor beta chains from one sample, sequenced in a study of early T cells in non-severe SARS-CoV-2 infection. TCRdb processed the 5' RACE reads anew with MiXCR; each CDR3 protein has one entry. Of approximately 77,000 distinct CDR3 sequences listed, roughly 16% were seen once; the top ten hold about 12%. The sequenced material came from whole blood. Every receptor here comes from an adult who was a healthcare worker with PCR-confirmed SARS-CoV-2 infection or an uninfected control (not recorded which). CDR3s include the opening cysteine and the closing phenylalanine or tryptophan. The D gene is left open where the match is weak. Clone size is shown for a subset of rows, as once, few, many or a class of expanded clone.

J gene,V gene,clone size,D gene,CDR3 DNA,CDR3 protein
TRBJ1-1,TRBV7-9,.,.,TGTGCCAGCAGCTTAGAATTCCCCAACACTGAAGCTTTCTTT,CASSLEFPNTEAFF
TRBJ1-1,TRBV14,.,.,TGTGCCAGCAGCCAAGACGGGGTGATGAGGTACACTGAAGCTTTCTTT,CASSQDGVMRYTEAFF
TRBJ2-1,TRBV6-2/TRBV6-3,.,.,TGTGCCAGCACCCGAAGGAGGGAGTTAGCCGCTAATGAGCAGTTCTTC,CASTRRRELAANEQFF
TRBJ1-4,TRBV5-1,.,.,TGCGCCAGCAGCCAGAGTGGGACTAATGAAAAACTGTTTTTT,CASSQSGTNEKLFF
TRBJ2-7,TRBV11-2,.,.,TGTGCCAGCTCGGCCTCGTGGAGTACCTACGAGCAGTACTTC,CASSASWSTYEQYF
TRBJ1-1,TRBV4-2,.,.,TGTGCCAGCAGCCACAGACAGACTCCTGAAGCTTTCTTT,CASSHRQTPEAFF
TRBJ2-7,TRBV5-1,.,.,TGCGCCAGCAGCTTGTCGGACTACGAGCAGTACTTC,CASSLSDYEQYF
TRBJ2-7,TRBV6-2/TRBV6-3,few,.,TGTGCCAGCGGGGTCTTAAGGGTCCACGAGCAGTACTTC,CASGVLRVHEQYF
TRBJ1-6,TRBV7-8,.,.,TGTGCCAGCAGCTTAGGGATGGGGTCGTCCCTCCACTTT,CASSLGMGSSLHF
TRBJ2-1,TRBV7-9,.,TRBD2,TGTGCCAGCAGCGGAGAGGGACTAGCGGGAGGTAAATTTTCCGATGAGCAGTTCTTC,CASSGEGLAGGKFSDEQFF
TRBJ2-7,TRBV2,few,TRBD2,TGTGCCAGACCTAGACTAGCGGGAGGGCCGAGCTACGAGCAGTACTTC,CARPRLAGGPSYEQYF
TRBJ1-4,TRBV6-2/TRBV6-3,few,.,TGTGCCAGCCGGAAGGGGACTTCCGAAAAACTGTTTTTT,CASRKGTSEKLFF
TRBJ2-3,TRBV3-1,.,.,TGTGCCAGCAGCTCTAGCACAGATACGCAGTATTTT,CASSSSTDTQYF
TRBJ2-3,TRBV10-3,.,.,TGTGCCACCCAAGGGGCTAGCGCTAGCACAGATACGCAGTATTTT,CATQGASASTDTQYF
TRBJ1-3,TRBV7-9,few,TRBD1,TGTGCCAGCAGCTTTACAGGGGAACCTGGAAACACCATATATTTT,CASSFTGEPGNTIYF
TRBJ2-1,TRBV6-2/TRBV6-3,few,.,TGTGCCAGCAGTCGAAGTGGGGGGAATGAGCAGTTCTTC,CASSRSGGNEQFF
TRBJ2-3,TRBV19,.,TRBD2,TGTGCCAGTAGGACTAGCTCAGATCTGGATACGCAGTATTTT,CASRTSSDLDTQYF
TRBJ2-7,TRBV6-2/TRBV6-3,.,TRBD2,TGTGCCAGCAGTTACTCTACTAGCGGGGACTACGAGCAGTACTTC,CASSYSTSGDYEQYF
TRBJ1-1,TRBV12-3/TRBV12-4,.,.,TGTGCCAGCAGTTTAGAGGGGGGTCTAGGTGAAGCTTTCTTT,CASSLEGGLGEAFF
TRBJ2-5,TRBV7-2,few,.,TGTGCCAGCAGCCCAGGGCCTCAAGAGACCCAGTACTTC,CASSPGPQETQYF
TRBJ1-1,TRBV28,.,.,TGTGCCAGCAAGGCAGGGTGGACTGAAGCTTTCTTT,CASKAGWTEAFF
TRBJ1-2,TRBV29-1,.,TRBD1,TGCAGCGTCTGGACAGGGGAGGGAGGCTACACCTTC,CSVWTGEGGYTF
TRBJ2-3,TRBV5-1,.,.,TGCGCCAGCAGTGAGCCCACAGATACGCAGTATTTT,CASSEPTDTQYF
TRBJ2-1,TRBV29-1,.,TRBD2,TGCAGCGCTGCAATACTAGCGGGCATCTACAATGAGCAGTTCTTC,CSAAILAGIYNEQFF
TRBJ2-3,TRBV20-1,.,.,TGCAGTGCTAGAGATACGGGTTCCACAGATACGCAGTATTTT,CSARDTGSTDTQYF
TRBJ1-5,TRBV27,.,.,TGTGCCAGCAGTTTAGGTTGGGGAAATCAGCCCCAGCATTTT,CASSLGWGNQPQHF
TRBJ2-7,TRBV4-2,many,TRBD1,TGTGCCAGCAGCCAAGGAGGGACAGAGATCTACGAGCAGTACTTC,CASSQGGTEIYEQYF
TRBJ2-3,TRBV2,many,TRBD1,TGTGCCAGCGGAACAGGGGCCCTATCCCCGGATACGCAGTATTTT,CASGTGALSPDTQYF
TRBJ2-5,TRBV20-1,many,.,TGCAGTGCTAGGCCAGGGTTAGAGACCCAGTACTTC,CSARPGLETQYF
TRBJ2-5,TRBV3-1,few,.,TGTGCCAGCAGCCAAACGACATCGGGAGCGGAGACCCAGTACTTC,CASSQTTSGAETQYF
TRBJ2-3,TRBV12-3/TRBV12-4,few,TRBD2,TGTGCCAGCAGCTCAGCGGGAGGCACAGATACGCAGTATTTT,CASSSAGGTDTQYF
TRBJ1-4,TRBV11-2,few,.,TGTGCCAGCAGCACAGGACAGACAACTAATGAAAAACTGTTTTTT,CASSTGQTTNEKLFF
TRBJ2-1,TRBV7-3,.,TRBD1,TGTGCCAGCAGTCGACAGGGGGCGGTTGAGCAGTTCTTC,CASSRQGAVEQFF
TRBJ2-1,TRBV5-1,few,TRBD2,TGCGCCAGCAGCCCCGGGGGGGCGGGTTTTTACAATGAGCAGTTCTTC,CASSPGGAGFYNEQFF
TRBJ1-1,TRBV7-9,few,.,TGTGCCAGCAGTTTCACATACACTGAAGCTTTCTTT,CASSFTYTEAFF
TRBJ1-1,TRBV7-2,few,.,TGTGCCAGCAGCTTAGGGGTAGGGATGAACACTGAAGCTTTCTTT,CASSLGVGMNTEAFF
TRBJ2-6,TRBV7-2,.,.,TGTGCCAGCAGCTTAGGGGGTACTGGGGCCAACGTCCTGACTTTC,CASSLGGTGANVLTF
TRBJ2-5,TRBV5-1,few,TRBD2,TGCGCCAGCAGCTCAGCGGGGGGTACCCAAGAGACCCAGTACTTC,CASSSAGGTQETQYF
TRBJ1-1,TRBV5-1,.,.,TGCGCCAGCAGCTTGGCCGTCGGGGCTAGTGAAGCTTTCTTT,CASSLAVGASEAFF
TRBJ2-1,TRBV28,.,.,TGTGCCAGCAGTTTCAGGGTAATTAGGGCTCGCCCATCATTCTACAATGAGCAGTTCTTC,CASSFRVIRARPSFYNEQFF
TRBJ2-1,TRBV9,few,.,TGTGCCAGCAGCGTAGGTTACCTGGGTACTAATGAGCAGTTCTTC,CASSVGYLGTNEQFF